This record concerns one TCR beta chain sequence. There are a few counts of this clonotype. Its binding antigen is unknown. It has no much larger one-base neighbor in the sample; base qualities were not kept. The data belong to a study of blood T cells in healthy people across ages (dated by TCRdb to 2015 to 2017). In the study overall: In model experiments, roughly one uniquely barcoded TCR beta cDNA molecule per two T cells was captured by template switching. To avoid experimental bias, donors of different ages were distributed randomly across sequencing lanes. Using the same blood draw, the study looked at two additional independent replicas of 1 million unique cDNA reads for two donors, one aged 18 to 30 and the other aged 80 or older. Age-related changes in TCR beta repertoire diversity were measured in the study by deep sequencing normalized with unique cDNA molecular identifiers. The donors were divided into four age groups: young (average approximately 16 years), middle-aged (about 41), aged (about 61) and long-lived (roughly 88). General study outcomes and caveats: Bulk unsorted PBMC profiling prevented conclusive comparison of naive and antigen-experienced compartments. As age increased, observed TCR beta diversity per million T cells dropped in a roughly linear way, and a significant reduction was already evident by age around 41. Total diversity estimates from one million sequenced T cells were considered lower bounds and underestimates. Compared with the aged group, the long-lived group had more naive CD4+ T cells, fewer expanded clones and increased TCR diversity, a pattern suggesting age selection. Because donor CMV infection status was unknown, age-related changes in expanded clonotypes were potentially confounded. A strong correlation was found between observed TCR beta diversity and the percentage of naive T cells measured by flow cytometry.

Libraries were built with 5' RACE. The second PCR ran for roughly 7 to 12 cycles and used a J-beta primer mix along with a sample-barcoded 5' primer. Each TCR beta cDNA molecule received a unique molecular identifier from a template-switch 5' adaptor carrying 12 random nucleotides. Each sample yielded at least 2.5 million CDR3-containing paired-end reads. The Mint cDNA synthesis kit, primed by a TRBC-specific oligonucleotide, was used to synthesize first-strand cDNA from all RNA. Following uracil-DNA glycosylase treatment, a first 18-cycle PCR with universal primers M1SS and BC2_uni_R was performed on all cDNA. Per the source publication's procedure: For normalization, 1 million high-quality reads were randomly selected from each sample, with every read carrying a distinct molecular identifier. Instead of being binned into consensus sequences, reads that shared molecular identifiers were thrown out. MiTCR, set to a Q25 quality threshold and the strictest error-elimination algorithm, was used for CDR3 identification, clonotype clustering and error correction. Lower-bound total TCR beta diversity was estimated with a nonparametric unseen species model using Euler transformation. Clones were called with MiXCR by TCRdb after fastp trimmed the public reads at Q25, and only in-frame beta chains were retained. Each CDR3 protein gets just one entry, which takes the most common genes and DNA from the rows behind it. The V and J calls, along with clone size, are taken from TCRdb and not from the paper's own processing. For this sample the table gives 1.8 million or so distinct CDR3 sequences, of which approximately 40% were detected only once. Clones ranked in the top ten supply under 30% of the sample.

CDR1 is given as LGHNA and CDR2 as YNFKEQ, both from the germline V gene. Including the terminal cysteine and phenylalanine, the CDR3 comprises 21 residues. The read is trimmed to its CDR3 DNA, 63 bases read in frame from base 1. V and J lose 1 base and 1 base, and a span of 27 bases separates them. Systemically healthy Caucasian individuals from Russia, 35 to 50 in total and aged about 6 to 95 years, were included as donors. Around 10 milliliters of peripheral blood were drawn from each donor into EDTA-treated Vacutainer tubes. Ficoll-Paque density-gradient centrifugation was used to isolate PBMCs, with at least 7 million per sample. Total RNA, at least 6 micrograms per sample, was extracted from PBMCs with Trizol reagent. Naive CD45RAhigh/CD27high T cell percentages were measured by flow cytometry on a PBMC aliquot from every donor.

This TCR came from a human donor in good health. The sequencing input was blood. This chain is built from TRBV4-2 and TRBJ2-3, with the D gene call left open. This receptor has the CDR3 CASSQALTASYNQEGTDTQYF. Here is the DNA: TGTGCCAGCAGCCAAGCCCTAACGGCGTCGTACAACCAAGAGGGCACAGATACGCAGTATTTT.